The 14 T cell receptor beta chains reported below all come from one sample, sequenced in a study of shared clonotypes between healthy human individuals. TCRdb keeps only in-frame clones here, not all; method: immunoSEQ multiplex PCR. The data contain roughly 1,000,000 clones, 75% to 80% of them singletons. Specimen: memory CD4+ T cells from PBMCs. The subset denotes: CD45RA-negative fraction. The source is a man aged 18 to 30 in good health. Some clones in this sample may be carry-over from other donors' samples.

This chain joins TRBV28 and TRBJ1-1, with D possibly being TRBD1 (6 bases). The CDR3 runs 15 residues. The germline CDR1 and CDR2 sequences are MDHEN and SYDVKM. Deletions cut 1 base from V and 2 bases from J, with 11 bases between. The CDR3 DNA reads TGTGCCAGCAGTTTATATTTAGGGGGAAACACTGAAGCTTTCTTT. This encodes CASSLYLGGNTEAFF. Based on the CDR3 plus reference TRBV28 and TRBJ1-1, the full variable domain is DVKVTQSSRYLVKRTGEKVFLECVQDMDHENMFWYRQDPGLGLRLIYFSYDVKMKEKGDIPEGYSVSREKKERFSLILESASTNQTSMYLCASSLYLGGNTEAFFGQGTRLTVV.

This clone was observed a single time. CDR3 residues: CSVTPVSSATDTQYF. CDR3 in DNA: TGCAGCGTGACCCCCGTGTCTAGCGCCACAGATACGCAGTATTTT. The V and J genes are TRBV29-1 and TRBJ2-3; D may be TRBD2 (6 bases). There are 15 residues in the CDR3. Trimming cost V 6 bases and J 2 bases, with 18 bases left between them. In germline, CDR1 is SQVTM, CDR2 ANQGSEA.

The rearrangement joins TRBV4-1 to TRBJ2-5, with D perhaps TRBD2 (6 bases). V lost 2 bases to trimming and J lost 4 bases, with 14 bases between them. Germline V gives CDR1 MGHRA, CDR2 YSYEKL. The CDR3 has 15 residues. The CDR3 sequence is CASSQQPGTAETQYF. The CDR3 DNA reads TGCGCCAGCAGCCAACAACCCGGGACTGCAGAGACCCAGTACTTC.

The V gene is TRBV6-1, the J gene TRBJ2-7, with D unresolved. V lost 7 bases and J 0 bases, leaving 7 bases between the germline ends. Germline V lookup: CDR1 MNHNS, CDR2 SASEGT. The CDR3 extends over 12 amino acids. CDR3 amino acids: CASMASSYEQYF. CDR3 sequence (DNA): TGTGCCAGCATGGCCAGCTCCTACGAGCAGTACTTC.

The V gene is TRBV6-1, the J gene TRBJ1-2; the match to TRBD1 covers 8 bases. This CDR3 has 16 residues. Germline V gene lookup returns CDR1 MNHNS and CDR2 SASEGT. V lost 3 bases, J lost 8 bases, and 14 bases stayed unmatched. The CDR3 reads CASSEKYRGSVGGYTF. The CDR3 nucleotides are TGTGCCAGCAGTGAGAAGTACAGGGGGTCCGTGGGGGGCTACACCTTC.

The rearrangement uses TRBV30 and TRBJ1-6; D not certain. The CDR3 extends over 14 amino acids. V lost 4 bases and J 7 bases, leaving 14 bases between the germline ends. Germline assignment: CDR1 GTSNPN and CDR2 SVGIG (reference sequence). The CDR3 sequence is CAWTPYRRNSPLHF. The CDR3 DNA reads as TGTGCCTGGACCCCTTACCGACGGAATTCACCCCTCCACTTT.

The V gene is TRBV11-1, the J gene TRBJ2-7, with D unresolved. The CDR3 sequence is 14 residues long. CDR1 is SGHAT, CDR2 FQDESV, per germline (reference sequence). Trimming pared 0 bases from V and 3 bases from J, leaving 9 bases between. The CDR3 DNA reads as TGTGCCAGCAGCTTAGCCGTCGGATACTACGAGCAGTACTTC. As protein: CASSLAVGYYEQYF.

V gene TRBV10-1 combines with J gene TRBJ2-1; D call uncertain. Germline V gene lookup returns CDR1 WNHNN and CDR2 SYGVQD (reference sequence). Trimming pared 3 bases from V and 6 bases from J, leaving 15 bases between. The CDR3 runs to 15 residues. The CDR3, as DNA: TGCGCCAGCAGTGACCCTTCCTTCTATAGCAATGAGCAGTTCTTC. It translates to CASSDPSFYSNEQFF.

This clone was detected only once. This chain uses TRBV18 with TRBJ2-2, with D perhaps matching TRBD1 (6 bases). This CDR3 is built from 16 residues. Germline values: CDR1 KGHSH, CDR2 LQKENI. Trimming cost V 0 bases and J 1 base, with 9 bases left between them. This CDR3 reads CASSPPGQKNTGELFF. The CDR3 region has the DNA TGTGCCAGCTCACCACCTGGACAGAAGAACACCGGGGAGCTGTTTTTT.

This clone was seen a single time. The rearrangement links TRBV7-2 to TRBJ2-1; 14 nucleotides line up with TRBD2. Losses at the gene ends were 4 bases for V and 6 bases for J; bases not matched to a gene: 5. Germline assignment: CDR1 SGHTA and CDR2 FQGNSA. The CDR3 covers 16 residues. The chain's CDR3 is CASSSLGLAGGNEQFF. The CDR3 DNA sequence: TGTGCCAGCAGCTCCCTAGGACTAGCGGGAGGCAATGAGCAGTTCTTC.

V gene TRBV11-2 combines with J gene TRBJ1-4; tentative D call: TRBD1 (5 bases). This CDR3 is 18 amino acids long. CDR1 is SGHAT and CDR2 is FQNNGV in the germline V gene. V gave up 1 base and J gave up 5 bases, with 20 bases separating them. CDR3 nucleotide sequence: TGTGCCAGCAGCTTAGCCCGGGGGGGATCGGCCCTCAATGAAAAACTGTTTTTT. Amino acids: CASSLARGGSALNEKLFF.

J is TRBJ1-2 and V is TRBV5-1, with D unresolved. Trimming left V 2 bases short and J 4 bases short, with 6 bases between. The CDR3 is made up of 12 amino acids. Germline assignment: CDR1 SGHRS and CDR2 YFSETQ. The CDR3 region has the DNA TGCGCCAGCAGCTTCTCGGGCTATGGCTACACCTTC. Protein: CASSFSGYGYTF.

The V gene is TRBV29-1, the J gene TRBJ1-2; possibly TRBD1 for D (6 bases). Germline CDR1 SQVTM, CDR2 ANQGSEA. V lost 1 base to trimming and J lost 2 bases, with 17 bases between them. This CDR3 is 16 amino acids long. CDR3 sequence reads: CSVEGDIGGWNYGYTF. The CDR3 nucleotides are TGCAGCGTTGAAGGGGATATAGGGGGATGGAACTATGGCTACACCTTC.

The chain uses TRBV5-1 and TRBJ2-1; D is perhaps TRBD2 (6 bases). CDR3 length: 16 amino acids. The germline V and J ends were trimmed by 3 bases and 7 bases, with 20 bases remaining between them. The germline V gene encodes CDR1 SGHRS and CDR2 YFSETQ. For the CDR3, the DNA is TGCGCCAGCAGCTCCCTTGGAGGGAGCATTAATAATGAGCAGTTCTTC. Encoded protein: CASSSLGGSINNEQFF.